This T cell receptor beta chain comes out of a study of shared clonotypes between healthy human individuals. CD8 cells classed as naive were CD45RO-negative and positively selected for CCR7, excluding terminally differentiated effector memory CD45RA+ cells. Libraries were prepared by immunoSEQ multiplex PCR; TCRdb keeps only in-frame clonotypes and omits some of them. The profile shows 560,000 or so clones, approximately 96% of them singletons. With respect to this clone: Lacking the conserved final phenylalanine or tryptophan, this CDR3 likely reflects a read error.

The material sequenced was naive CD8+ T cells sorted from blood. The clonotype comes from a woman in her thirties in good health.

This CDR3 reads CASRGGNYGYTL. In DNA, the CDR3 is TGCGCCAGCAGAGGGGGGAACTATGGCTACACCCTC. The V call is TRBV4-1, the J call TRBJ1-2; tentative D call: TRBD1 (6 bases). The V end was cut by 6 bases, the J end by 2 bases, with 7 bases between. Germline lookup yields CDR1 MGHRA and CDR2 YSYEKL. The CDR3 has 12 amino acids.